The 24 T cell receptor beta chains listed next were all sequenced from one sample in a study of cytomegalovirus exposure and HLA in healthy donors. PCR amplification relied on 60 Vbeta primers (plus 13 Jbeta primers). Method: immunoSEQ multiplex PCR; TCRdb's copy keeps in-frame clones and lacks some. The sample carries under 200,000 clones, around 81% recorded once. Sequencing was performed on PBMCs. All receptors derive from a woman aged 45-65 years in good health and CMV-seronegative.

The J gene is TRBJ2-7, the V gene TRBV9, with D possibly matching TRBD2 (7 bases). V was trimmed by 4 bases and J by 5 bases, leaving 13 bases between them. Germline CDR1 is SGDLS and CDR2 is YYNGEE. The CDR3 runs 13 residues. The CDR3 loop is CASSPWGGNEQYF. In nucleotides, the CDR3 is TGTGCCAGCAGCCCCTGGGGGGGCAACGAGCAGTACTTC.

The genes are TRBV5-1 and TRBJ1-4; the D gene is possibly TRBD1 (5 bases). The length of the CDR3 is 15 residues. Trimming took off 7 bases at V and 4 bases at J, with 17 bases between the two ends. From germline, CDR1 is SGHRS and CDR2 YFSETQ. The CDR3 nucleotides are TGCGCCAGCCGGAAGGGGAATGGCGGTAATGAAAAACTGTTTTTT. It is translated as CASRKGNGGNEKLFF.

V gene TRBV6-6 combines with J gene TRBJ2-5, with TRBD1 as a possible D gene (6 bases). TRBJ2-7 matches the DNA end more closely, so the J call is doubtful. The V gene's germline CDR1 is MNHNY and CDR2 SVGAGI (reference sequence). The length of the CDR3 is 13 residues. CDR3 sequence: CASSLQGTYEQYF. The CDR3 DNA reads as TGTGCCAGCAGTTTACAGGGTACCTACGAGCAGTACTTC.

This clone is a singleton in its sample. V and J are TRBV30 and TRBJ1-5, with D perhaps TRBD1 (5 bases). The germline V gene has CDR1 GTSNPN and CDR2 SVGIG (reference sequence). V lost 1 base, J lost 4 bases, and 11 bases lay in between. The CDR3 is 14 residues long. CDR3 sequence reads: CAWSEGQTNQPQHF. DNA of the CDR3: TGTGCCTGGAGTGAGGGGCAGACGAATCAGCCCCAGCATTTT.

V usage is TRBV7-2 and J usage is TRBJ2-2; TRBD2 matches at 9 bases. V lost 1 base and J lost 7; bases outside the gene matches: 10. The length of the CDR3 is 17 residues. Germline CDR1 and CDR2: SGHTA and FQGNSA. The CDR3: CASSLGLAGGHGGELFF. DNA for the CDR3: TGTGCCAGCAGCTTAGGGTTGGCGGGAGGGCATGGCGGGGAGCTGTTTTTT.

In nucleotides, the CDR3 is TGTGCCAGCAGTTACATAGCGGCCCCAGATACCCAGTACTTC. Encoded protein: CASSYIAAPDTQYF. The chain is built from TRBV6-5 and TRBJ2-5, with D perhaps TRBD2 (6 bases). Germline V gene sequence: CDR1 MNHEY, CDR2 SVGAGI. The CDR3 extends over 14 amino acids. Trimming left V 2 bases short and J 8 bases short, with 15 bases between.

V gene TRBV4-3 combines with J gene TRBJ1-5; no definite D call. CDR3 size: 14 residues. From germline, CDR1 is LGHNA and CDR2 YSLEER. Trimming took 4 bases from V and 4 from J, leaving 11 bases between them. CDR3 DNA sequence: TGCGCCAGCAGCCCATTCTACGGGAATCAGCCCCAGCATTTT. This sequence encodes CASSPFYGNQPQHF.

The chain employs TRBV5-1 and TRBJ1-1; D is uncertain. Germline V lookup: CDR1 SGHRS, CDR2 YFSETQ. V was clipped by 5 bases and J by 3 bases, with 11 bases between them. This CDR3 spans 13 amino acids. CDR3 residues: CASRAEPYTEAFF. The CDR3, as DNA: TGCGCCAGCAGGGCTGAACCATACACTGAAGCTTTCTTT.

As DNA, the CDR3 is TGTGCCAGCAGGGACAGGACAGGGCGAGCCACAGATACGCAGTATTTT. Encoded protein: CASRDRTGRATDTQYF. This chain uses TRBV6-6 with TRBJ2-3, with 8 bases fitting TRBD1. The CDR3 contains 16 residues. The ends lost 6 bases at V and 2 bases at J; junction bases unmatched: 10. The germline V gene has CDR1 MNHNY and CDR2 SVGAGI (reference sequence).

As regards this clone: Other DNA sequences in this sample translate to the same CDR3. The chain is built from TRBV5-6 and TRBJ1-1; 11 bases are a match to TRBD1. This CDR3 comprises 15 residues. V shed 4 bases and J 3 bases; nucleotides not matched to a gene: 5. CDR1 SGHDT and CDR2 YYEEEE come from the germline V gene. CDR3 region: CASSQDRGRDTEAFF. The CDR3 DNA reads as TGTGCCAGCAGCCAGGACAGGGGGCGAGACACTGAAGCTTTCTTT.

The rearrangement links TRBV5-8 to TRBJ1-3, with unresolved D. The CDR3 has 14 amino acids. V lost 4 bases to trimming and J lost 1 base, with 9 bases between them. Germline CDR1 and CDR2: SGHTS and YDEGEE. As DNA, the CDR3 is TGTGCCAGCAGCCTGCGGTTGTCTGGAAACACCATATATTTT. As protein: CASSLRLSGNTIYF.

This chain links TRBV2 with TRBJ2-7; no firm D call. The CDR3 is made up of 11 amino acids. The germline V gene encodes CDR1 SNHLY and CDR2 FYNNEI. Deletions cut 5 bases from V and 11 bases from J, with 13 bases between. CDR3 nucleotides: TGTGCCAGCAGTCTTTCCCAGTTTGAGTACTTC. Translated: CASSLSQFEYF. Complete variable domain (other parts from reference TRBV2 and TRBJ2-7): EPEVTQTPSHQVTQMGQEVILRCVPISNHLYFYWYRQILGQKVEFLVSFYNNEISEKSEIFDDQFSVERPDGSNFTLKIRSTKLEDSAMYFCASSLSQFEYFGPGTRLTVT.

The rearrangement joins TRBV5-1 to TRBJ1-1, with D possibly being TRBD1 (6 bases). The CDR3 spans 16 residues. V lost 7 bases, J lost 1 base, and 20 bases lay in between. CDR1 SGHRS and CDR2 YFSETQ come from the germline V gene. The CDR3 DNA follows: TGCGCCAGCCGTTCTCCCGCCGGGACACCGAACACTGAAGCTTTCTTT. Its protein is CASRSPAGTPNTEAFF.

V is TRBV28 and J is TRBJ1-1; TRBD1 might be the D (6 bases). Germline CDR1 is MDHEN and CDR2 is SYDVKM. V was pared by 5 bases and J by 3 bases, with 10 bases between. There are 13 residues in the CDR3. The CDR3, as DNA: TGTGCCAGCAGTCTACAGGGCTACACTGAAGCTTTCTTT. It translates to CASSLQGYTEAFF.

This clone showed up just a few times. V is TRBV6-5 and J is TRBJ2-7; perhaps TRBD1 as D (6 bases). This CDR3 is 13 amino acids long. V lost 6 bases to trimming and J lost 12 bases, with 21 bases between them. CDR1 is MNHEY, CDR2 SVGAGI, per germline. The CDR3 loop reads CASRPGDKENAYF. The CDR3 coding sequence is TGTGCCAGCAGACCCGGGGACAAAGAGAATGCGTACTTC.

DNA of the CDR3: TGTGCCACCAGCAGAGATGGACAGCTTATTCGCTACACCTTC. This sequence encodes CATSRDGQLIRYTF. J is TRBJ1-2 and V is TRBV15, with D tentatively TRBD1 (6 bases). Germline V gene lookup returns CDR1 LNHNV and CDR2 YYDKDF (reference sequence). Trimming cost V 0 bases and J 9 bases, with 14 bases left between them. The CDR3 is 14 residues long.

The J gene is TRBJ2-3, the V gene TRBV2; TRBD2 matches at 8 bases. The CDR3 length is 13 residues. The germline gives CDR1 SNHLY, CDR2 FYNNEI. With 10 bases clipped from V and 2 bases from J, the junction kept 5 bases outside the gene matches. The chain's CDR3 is CAITGLDTDTQYF. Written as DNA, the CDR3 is TGTGCCATCACGGGACTAGACACAGATACGCAGTATTTT.

CDR3 sequence: CASSRGRDGYTF. The CDR3 nucleotides are TGTGCCAGCAGCCGGGGGAGGGATGGCTACACCTTC. The chain employs TRBV5-6 and TRBJ1-2; a possible D gene is TRBD1 (5 bases). CDR1 is SGHDT, CDR2 YYEEEE, per germline. This CDR3 is 12 amino acids long. The V end lost 4 bases, the J end lost 6 bases, and 10 bases lay between the germline ends.

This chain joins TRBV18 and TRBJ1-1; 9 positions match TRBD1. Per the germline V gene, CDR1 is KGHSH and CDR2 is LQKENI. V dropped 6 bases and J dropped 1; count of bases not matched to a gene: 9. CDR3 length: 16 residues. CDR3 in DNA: TGTGCCAGCTCTCTCCGACAGGGGGGGTCGAACACTGAAGCTTTCTTT. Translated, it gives CASSLRQGGSNTEAFF. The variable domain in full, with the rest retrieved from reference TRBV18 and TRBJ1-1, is NAGVMQNPRHLVRRRGQEARLRCSPMKGHSHVYWYRQLPEEGLKFMVYLQKENIIDESGMPKERFSAEFPKEGPSILRIQQVVRGDSAAYFCASSLRQGGSNTEAFFGQGTRLTVV.

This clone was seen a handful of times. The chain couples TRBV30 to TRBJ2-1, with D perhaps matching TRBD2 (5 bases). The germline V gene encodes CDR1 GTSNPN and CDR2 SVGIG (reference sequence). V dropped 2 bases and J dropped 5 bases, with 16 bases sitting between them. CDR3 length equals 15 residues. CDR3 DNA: TGTGCCTGGAGTACGGGGTCAAAGGCGGACAATGAGCAGTTCTTC. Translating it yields CAWSTGSKADNEQFF.

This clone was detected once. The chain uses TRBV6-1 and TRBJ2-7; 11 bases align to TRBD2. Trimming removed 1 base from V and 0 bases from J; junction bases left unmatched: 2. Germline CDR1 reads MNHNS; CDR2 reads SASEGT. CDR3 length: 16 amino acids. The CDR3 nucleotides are TGTGCCAGCAGTGAAGGGACTAGCGGGTTCTCCTACGAGCAGTACTTC. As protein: CASSEGTSGFSYEQYF.

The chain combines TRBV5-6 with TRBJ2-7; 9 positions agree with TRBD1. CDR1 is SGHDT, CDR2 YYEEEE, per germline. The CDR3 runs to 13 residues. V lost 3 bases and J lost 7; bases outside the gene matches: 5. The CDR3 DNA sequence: TGTGCCAGCAGCTCGGACAGGGGATGGGAGCAGTACTTC. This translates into CASSSDRGWEQYF.

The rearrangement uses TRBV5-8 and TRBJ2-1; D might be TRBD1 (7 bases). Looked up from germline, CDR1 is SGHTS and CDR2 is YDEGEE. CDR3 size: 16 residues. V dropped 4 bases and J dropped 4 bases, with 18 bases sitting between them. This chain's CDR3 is CASSQGGTLLYNEQFF. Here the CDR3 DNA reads TGTGCCAGCAGCCAGGGGGGAACCCTCCTATACAATGAGCAGTTCTTC.

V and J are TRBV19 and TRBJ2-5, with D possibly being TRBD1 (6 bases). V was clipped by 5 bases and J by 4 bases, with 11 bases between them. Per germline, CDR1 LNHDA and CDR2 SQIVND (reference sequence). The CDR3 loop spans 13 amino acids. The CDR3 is CASSVGQIETQYF. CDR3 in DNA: TGTGCCAGTAGTGTCGGACAGATAGAGACCCAGTACTTC.